The 26 T cell receptor beta chains given below trace back to one sample, sequenced in a study of identical twins. TCRdb re-derived calls from the 5' RACE reads in MiXCR, one entry per CDR3 protein. The sample carries roughly 250,000 distinct CDR3 sequences, about an eighth recorded once. Sequenced material: memory (CD45RO+) T cells sorted from blood. The receptors were sampled from a woman aged 18-29 years in good health.

Only a few counts were recorded for this clonotype. The chain joins TRBV7-9 to TRBJ2-5; no clear D gene. Trimming took 5 bases from V and 1 from J, leaving 5 bases between them. Germline lookup yields CDR1 SEHNR and CDR2 FQNEAQ (reference sequence). The CDR3 is made up of 12 amino acids. The CDR3 nucleotides read TGTGCCAGCAGCCAGTTCCAAGAGACCCAGTACTTC. Translating gives CASSQFQETQYF.

This clonotype was counted between two and nine times. This rearrangement joins TRBV12-3 or TRBV12-4 to TRBJ1-5; weak D call: TRBD1 (5 bases). Deletions cut 3 bases from V and 3 bases from J, with 6 bases between. The CDR3 extends over 13 amino acids. The CDR3 sequence: CASSFRDNQPQHF. The DNA of the CDR3 is TGTGCCAGCAGTTTCAGGGACAATCAGCCCCAGCATTTT.

The rearrangement joins TRBV19 to TRBJ2-7; D gene uncertain. The CDR3 has 13 amino acids. V dropped 5 bases and J dropped 6 bases, with 14 bases sitting between them. The germline CDR1 and CDR2 sequences are LNHDA and SQIVND (reference sequence). The CDR3 loop is CASSDGSLAEQYF. In DNA form, the CDR3 reads TGTGCCAGTAGTGACGGCAGTCTCGCCGAGCAGTACTTC.

This clonotype has just a few counts. V is TRBV6-1 and J is TRBJ2-5, with 10 bases that match TRBD1. Trimming took 6 bases from V and 4 from J; bases not matched to a gene: 8. CDR3 length equals 15 residues. Germline lookup yields CDR1 MNHNS and CDR2 SASEGT. CDR3 residues: CASRPGTGEAETQYF. CDR3 nucleotides: TGTGCCAGCAGACCCGGGACAGGGGAGGCAGAGACCCAGTACTTC.

The table lists this clonotype with many counts. The chain is built from TRBV7-9 and TRBJ2-5, with D perhaps TRBD1 (5 bases). The germline CDR1 and CDR2 sequences are SEHNR and FQNEAQ (reference sequence). This CDR3 contains 15 residues. Trimming took 1 base from V and 1 from J, leaving 10 bases between them. The CDR3 DNA sequence: TGTGCCAGCAGCTTAGACAGGAATTTCCAAGAGACCCAGTACTTC. Amino acid sequence: CASSLDRNFQETQYF.

This clonotype turned up a few times. V and J are TRBV2 and TRBJ2-1, with TRBD2 matching 10 bases. CDR3 length equals 14 residues. Trimming removed 6 bases from V and 8 bases from J; junction bases left unmatched: 7. The germline V gene encodes CDR1 SNHLY and CDR2 FYNNEI. In DNA, the CDR3 is TGTGCCAGCAGCTTCAGCGGGGGGGTTTATGAGCAGTTCTTC. Its translation is CASSFSGGVYEQFF.

This clonotype was counted ten times or more. The CDR3 region has the DNA TGCGCCAGCAGCCCTGGACTAGCGGGAGATACGCAGTATTTT. It encodes CASSPGLAGDTQYF. The chain links TRBV4-3 to TRBJ2-3; 11 nucleotides align to TRBD2. Trimming cost V 4 bases and J 5 bases; bases outside gene matches: 2. Germline CDR1 is LGHNA and CDR2 is YSLEER. The CDR3 spans 14 residues.

The CDR3 is CASSAWDRMETEAFF. CDR3 bases: TGTGCCAGCAGTGCGTGGGACAGGATGGAAACTGAAGCTTTCTTT. V gene TRBV2 combines with J gene TRBJ1-1; 8 nucleotides agree with TRBD1. Germline V CDR1 and CDR2: SNHLY, FYNNEI. V shed 4 bases, J shed 5 bases, and the junction held 9 bases outside the gene matches. CDR3 length: 15 amino acids.

The chain employs TRBV6-2 or TRBV6-3 and TRBJ2-1; D possibly corresponds to TRBD2 (6 bases). Germline CDR1 is MNHEY and CDR2 is SVGEGT. The CDR3 spans 12 residues. Trimming took off 4 bases at V and 9 bases at J, with 10 bases between the two ends. As DNA, the CDR3 is TGTGCCAGCAGTTCGTGGACTATTGAGCAGTTCTTC. Translating it yields CASSSWTIEQFF.

This chain connects TRBV11-3 to TRBJ2-1, with 15 bases identical to TRBD2. Unmatched junction bases numbered 7, after V lost 4 bases and J lost 15 bases. Germline CDR1 and CDR2: SGHNT and YENEEA. This CDR3 comprises 14 residues. CDR3 coding DNA: TGTGCCAGCAGCTCGGGACTAGCGGGGGGTTACCTGTTCTTC. It codes for CASSSGLAGGYLFF.

This clonotype was detected only a few times. The V gene is TRBV6-4, the J gene TRBJ2-5; no clear D gene. Germline assignment: CDR1 MRHNA and CDR2 SNTAGT. The CDR3 has 13 amino acids. Trimming removed 4 bases at V and 5 bases at J, with 11 bases between. The CDR3 bases are TGTGCCAGCAGTGGGTCCGTGGGGGAGACCCAGTACTTC. Translation: CASSGSVGETQYF.

This chain uses TRBV7-9 with TRBJ2-7, with 10 bases lining up with TRBD1. The CDR3 is made up of 17 amino acids. After removal of 3 bases from V and 4 bases from J, the junction contained 12 bases not matched to a gene. The germline V gene has CDR1 SEHNR and CDR2 FQNEAQ (reference sequence). In DNA form, the CDR3 reads TGTGCCAGCAGCTTGGGACAGGGGACAGGGTTTTCGTACGAGCAGTACTTC. Protein product: CASSLGQGTGFSYEQYF.

This chain links TRBV2 with TRBJ2-1; 7 bases are a match to TRBD2. The V and J ends lost 6 bases and 5 bases, in that order; junction bases with no gene match: 10. Germline V gives CDR1 SNHLY, CDR2 FYNNEI. The CDR3 covers 15 residues. The CDR3 sequence: CASRESLGGNNEQFF. The CDR3 bases are TGTGCCAGCAGAGAAAGTCTGGGGGGGAACAATGAGCAGTTCTTC.

This clonotype turned up a few times. The V gene is TRBV4-2, the J gene TRBJ2-1; 12 positions agree with TRBD2. Germline CDR1 reads LGHNA; CDR2 reads YNFKEQ. The CDR3 has 17 amino acids. Trimming removed 4 bases from V and 1 base from J; junction bases left unmatched: 5. The CDR3 bases are TGTGCCAGCAGCCTCGCTGGGACTAGCGGGTCCTACAATGAGCAGTTCTTC. This gives the protein CASSLAGTSGSYNEQFF.

This clonotype was picked up a small number of times. The chain employs TRBV6-1 and TRBJ2-2; 9 nucleotides line up with TRBD2. Germline CDR1 and CDR2: MNHNS and SASEGT. The CDR3 length is 14 residues. The J segment lost 5 bases and the V segment lost 6 bases, leaving 4 bases of the junction unmatched. CDR3 coding DNA: TGTGCCAGCAGGCCGACTAGCGGAACCGGGGAGCTGTTTTTT. Amino acid sequence: CASRPTSGTGELFF.

This clonotype came up a few times. The rearrangement joins TRBV20-1 to TRBJ2-7; 9 positions match TRBD2. The CDR3 is made up of 12 amino acids. The germline V gene has CDR1 DFQATT and CDR2 SNEGSKA (reference sequence). CDR3 region: CSLAGVGNEQYF. The CDR3 bases are TGCAGCTTAGCGGGAGTGGGAAACGAGCAGTACTTC.

This clonotype was recorded a few times. This chain uses TRBV5-6 with TRBJ2-4; tentatively, D is TRBD1 (5 bases). Germline V lookup: CDR1 SGHDT, CDR2 YYEEEE. The V end was cut by 3 bases, the J end by 9 bases, with 16 bases between. The CDR3 sequence is 14 residues long. The CDR3 region has the DNA TGTGCCAGCAGCTCTAGACTGGGGCTTGGCATTCAGTACTTC. Amino acids: CASSSRLGLGIQYF. Full variable domain (outside the CDR3, taken from reference TRBV5-6 and TRBJ2-4): DAGVTQSPTHLIKTRGQQVTLRCSPKSGHDTVSWYQQALGQGPQFIFQYYEEEERQRGNFPDRFSGHQFPNYSSELNVNALLLGDSALYLCASSSRLGLGIQYFGAGTRLSVL.

The gene calls are TRBV10-3 and TRBJ1-2; the D gene is possibly TRBD1 (5 bases). Germline V lookup: CDR1 ENHRY, CDR2 SYGVKD. Trimming pared 6 bases from V and 3 bases from J, leaving 8 bases between. CDR3 length: 12 residues. The CDR3 here is CAIRGVDYGYTF. The CDR3 coding sequence is TGTGCCATCAGGGGGGTCGACTATGGCTACACCTTC.

This clonotype has just a few counts. This chain links TRBV15 with TRBJ1-2, with TRBD1 as a possible D gene (5 bases). CDR1 LNHNV and CDR2 YYDKDF come from the germline V gene (reference sequence). Trimming stripped 5 bases from V and 3 bases from J, with 13 bases between. The CDR3 covers 14 residues. For the CDR3, the DNA is TGTGCCACCAGCGGAGGGGTTCTTCACTATGGCTACACCTTC. This encodes CATSGGVLHYGYTF.

This clonotype has a handful of counts. V is TRBV20-1 and J is TRBJ2-5; D remains ambiguous. The CDR3 runs to 13 residues. CDR1 and CDR2 from the germline V gene are DFQATT and SNEGSKA (reference sequence). With 1 base removed from V and 2 bases from J, the gap between germline ends came to 8 bases. The CDR3 here is CSARVTGQETQYF. The CDR3 DNA reads TGCAGTGCTAGAGTTACGGGTCAAGAGACCCAGTACTTC.

CDR3 residues: CASSLARLVGEQYF. The DNA for the CDR3 is TGTGCCAGCAGCTTAGCTAGACTAGTTGGCGAGCAGTACTTC. The chain links TRBV7-2 to TRBJ2-7; D perhaps matches TRBD2 (6 bases). This CDR3 is built from 14 residues. The germline V gene has CDR1 SGHTA and CDR2 FQGNSA. Trimming pared 0 bases from V and 6 bases from J, leaving 12 bases between.

This chain connects TRBV6-5 to TRBJ2-5; no definite D call. Germline CDR1 MNHEY, CDR2 SVGAGI. The CDR3 loop spans 12 amino acids. V was cut by 6 bases and J by 3 bases, with 8 bases left in between. The CDR3 loop is CASSNWEETQYF. CDR3 coding DNA: TGTGCCAGCAGCAACTGGGAAGAGACCCAGTACTTC.

The table lists this clonotype with many counts. This chain connects TRBV7-2 to TRBJ1-4, with 9 bases that match TRBD1. Germline CDR1 is SGHTA and CDR2 is FQGNSA. The trim removed 2 bases at V and 8 bases at J, leaving 12 bases unmatched. The CDR3 is made up of 17 amino acids. The CDR3 loop is CASSLSQGAREGEKLFF. CDR3 DNA sequence: TGTGCCAGCAGCTTATCACAGGGGGCGAGAGAAGGGGAAAAACTGTTTTTT.

This clonotype came up many times. The rearrangement uses TRBV4-2 and TRBJ1-3; D remains ambiguous. CDR1 and CDR2 (germline): LGHNA, YNFKEQ. The CDR3 loop spans 14 amino acids. V was trimmed by 6 bases and J by 1 base, leaving 10 bases between them. CDR3 amino acids: CASSRSGSGNTIYF. Here the CDR3 DNA reads TGTGCCAGCAGTCGGAGCGGATCTGGAAACACCATATATTTT.

The chain recombines TRBV12-3 or TRBV12-4 with TRBJ1-1; TRBD1 aligns across 8 bases. The CDR3 covers 16 residues. V shed 6 bases and J 5 bases; nucleotides not matched to a gene: 14. The CDR3 DNA reads TGTGCCAGCAGCACTCGCCTTCAGGGGGCTTGGACTGAAGCTTTCTTT. Translation: CASSTRLQGAWTEAFF.

This clonotype was recorded a few times. The chain is built from TRBV14 and TRBJ2-1; TRBD2 aligns across 7 bases. The CDR3 has 14 amino acids. CDR1 is SGHDN, CDR2 FVKESK, per germline. With 1 base clipped from V and 10 bases from J, the junction kept 7 bases outside the gene matches. As DNA, the CDR3 is TGTGCCAGCAGCCAAGGGACTAGACTGGGAGAGCAGTTCTTC. It codes for CASSQGTRLGEQFF.